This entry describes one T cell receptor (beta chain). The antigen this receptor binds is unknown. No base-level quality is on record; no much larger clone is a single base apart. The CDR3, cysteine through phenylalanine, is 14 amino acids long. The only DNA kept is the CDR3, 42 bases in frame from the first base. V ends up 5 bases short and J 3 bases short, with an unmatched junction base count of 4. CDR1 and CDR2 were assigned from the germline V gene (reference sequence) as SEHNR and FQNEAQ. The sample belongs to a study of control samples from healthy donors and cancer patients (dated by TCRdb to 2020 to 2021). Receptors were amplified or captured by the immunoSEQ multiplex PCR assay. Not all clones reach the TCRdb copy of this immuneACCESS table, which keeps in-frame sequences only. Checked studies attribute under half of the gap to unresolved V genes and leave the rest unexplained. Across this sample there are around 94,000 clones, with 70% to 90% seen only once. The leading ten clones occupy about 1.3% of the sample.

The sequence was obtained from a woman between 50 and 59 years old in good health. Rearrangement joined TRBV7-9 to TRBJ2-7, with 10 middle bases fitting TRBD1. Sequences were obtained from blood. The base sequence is TGTGCCAGCAGCCCGGGACAGGGGATCTACGAGCAGTACTTC. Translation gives CASSPGQGIYEQYF.